This entry lists 28 T cell receptor beta chains sequenced from one sample in a study of STAT5B mutations in CD4+ large granular lymphocyte leukemia. Data came from immunoSEQ multiplex PCR; TCRdb stores just in-frame clones and leaves some out. Of roughly 40,000 clones listed, 65% to 90% are singletons. The sequencing sample was made of CD4+ T cells from blood buffy coats. These receptors were obtained from a human donor in good health.

The chain is built from TRBV6-1 and TRBJ2-3; D is ambiguous. This CDR3 comprises 12 residues. Deletions cut 2 bases from V and 9 bases from J, with 9 bases between. Germline assignment: CDR1 MNHNS and CDR2 SASEGT. The CDR3 DNA reads as TGTGCCAGCAGTGAAAGGCTGAGGACGCAGTATTTT. Encoded protein: CASSERLRTQYF.

This chain links TRBV4-2 with TRBJ1-4; 8 nucleotides align to TRBD1. The germline V gene has CDR1 LGHNA and CDR2 YNFKEQ. This CDR3 is built from 16 residues. The V segment lost 0 bases and the J segment 5 bases; nucleotides outside the gene matches: 5. DNA of the CDR3: TGTGCCAGCAGCCAAGATGGAACAGGGGGGAATGAAAAACTGTTTTTT. Its protein is CASSQDGTGGNEKLFF.

The chain carries TRBV7-8 and TRBJ2-3; TRBD1 or TRBD2 may be the D gene (5 bases each). Trimming pared 5 bases from V and 2 bases from J, leaving 17 bases between. CDR1 is SGHVS and CDR2 is FQNEAQ in the germline V gene. The length of the CDR3 is 16 residues. CDR3 in amino acids: CASSPRDPGFTDTQYF. CDR3 nucleotide sequence: TGTGCCAGCAGCCCCCGGGACCCAGGGTTCACAGATACGCAGTATTTT.

This clone was recorded a few times. V gene TRBV2 combines with J gene TRBJ1-1, with TRBD1 as a possible D gene (5 bases). V lost 6 bases, J lost 0 bases, and 8 bases lay in between. The CDR3 is made up of 13 amino acids. CDR1 is SNHLY and CDR2 is FYNNEI in the germline V gene. The CDR3 DNA is TGTGCCAGCAGCGACAGTATGAACACTGAAGCTTTCTTT. It specifies CASSDSMNTEAFF.

This chain joins TRBV27 and TRBJ1-2; D gene ambiguous. Trimming took 4 bases from V and 0 from J, leaving 12 bases between them. The germline CDR1 and CDR2 sequences are MNHEY and SMNVEV (reference sequence). CDR3 length: 15 amino acids. The CDR3 sequence is CASSSPSLTNYGYTF. The CDR3 DNA sequence: TGTGCCAGCAGTTCTCCCTCACTTACTAACTATGGCTACACCTTC.

The V and J genes are TRBV6-5 and TRBJ2-2; either TRBD1 or TRBD2 may supply D (5 bases each). Trimming removed 0 bases at V and 6 bases at J, with 11 bases between. The CDR3 runs to 15 residues. Germline CDR1 MNHEY, CDR2 SVGAGI. This CDR3 is CASSYSTVGAGELFF. In DNA, the CDR3 is TGTGCCAGCAGTTACTCGACCGTGGGGGCCGGGGAGCTGTTTTTT.

The rearrangement links TRBV5-8 to TRBJ2-1; 7 bases are a match to TRBD2. Germline V gene sequence: CDR1 SGHTS, CDR2 YDEGEE. J was trimmed by 0 bases and V by 4 bases; bases with no gene match: 4. The CDR3 is made up of 15 amino acids. The chain's CDR3 is CASSRGLSSYNEQFF. In DNA, the CDR3 is TGTGCCAGCAGCAGGGGACTAAGCTCCTACAATGAGCAGTTCTTC.

The genes are TRBV29-1 and TRBJ2-7, with D perhaps matching TRBD2 (6 bases). Trimming removed 4 bases at V and 6 bases at J, with 19 bases between. Germline V lookup: CDR1 SQVTM, CDR2 ANQGSEA. The CDR3 is made up of 14 amino acids. CDR3 DNA sequence: TGCAGCGTTGCTGGGACTCCCGTCGTAGGCGAGCAGTACTTC. Protein product: CSVAGTPVVGEQYF.

This chain uses TRBV4-1 with TRBJ2-3; D possibly corresponds to TRBD2 (7 bases). The V gene's germline CDR1 is MGHRA and CDR2 YSYEKL. V lost 0 bases and J 7 bases, leaving 14 bases between the germline ends. This CDR3 region has 15 residues. CDR3 residues: CASSQERGGKNTQYF. DNA of the CDR3: TGCGCCAGCAGCCAAGAAAGGGGGGGAAAAAATACGCAGTATTTT.

The rearrangement joins TRBV19 to TRBJ2-1; D gene ambiguous. Germline V gene data show CDR1 as LNHDA and CDR2 as SQIVND (reference sequence). Trimming removed 3 bases from V and 10 bases from J, with 7 bases in between. The CDR3 runs 11 residues. The CDR3 DNA reads TGTGCCAGTAGTATGCTGGGGGAGCAGTTCTTC. Translated, it gives CASSMLGEQFF.

V gene TRBV7-9 combines with J gene TRBJ2-1; the match to TRBD2 covers 9 bases. This CDR3 is built from 17 residues. J lost 9 bases, V lost 5 bases, and 17 bases had no gene match. The V gene's germline CDR1 is SEHNR and CDR2 FQNEAQ (reference sequence). The chain's CDR3 is CASSRYVVSGSMAEQFF. CDR3 DNA: TGTGCCAGCAGCCGTTATGTAGTTAGCGGGAGTATGGCTGAGCAGTTCTTC.

This clone was found a few times. This chain joins TRBV7-3 and TRBJ2-5; possibly TRBD2 for D (7 bases). The germline V gene has CDR1 SGHTA and CDR2 FQGTGA. V lost 3 bases and J lost 2, with 13 bases in between. The CDR3 is made up of 15 amino acids. CDR3 sequence (DNA): TGTGCCAGCAGCTTTAGGGGGAGGGGGCAAGAGACCCAGTACTTC. Its protein is CASSFRGRGQETQYF.

The chain is built from TRBV15 and TRBJ1-3; D remains ambiguous. With 2 bases removed from V and 3 bases from J, the gap between germline ends came to 14 bases. The CDR3 runs 16 residues. Per the germline V gene, CDR1 is LNHNV and CDR2 is YYDKDF (reference sequence). CDR3 protein: CATSRMYRVGGNTIYF. Written as DNA, the CDR3 is TGTGCCACCAGCAGAATGTACCGGGTTGGTGGAAACACCATATATTTT. Based on the CDR3 plus reference TRBV15 and TRBJ1-3, the full variable domain is DAMVIQNPRYQVTQFGKPVTLSCSQTLNHNVMYWYQQKSSQAPKLLFHYYDKDFNNEADTPDNFQSRRPNTSFCFLDIRSPGLGDTAMYLCATSRMYRVGGNTIYFGEGSWLTVV.

The chain has TRBV6-4 and TRBJ2-3; the match to TRBD1 covers 7 bases. Losses at the gene ends were 6 bases for V and 1 base for J; bases not matched to a gene: 10. Per germline, CDR1 MRHNA and CDR2 SNTAGT. This CDR3 has 16 amino acids. The CDR3 nucleotides are TGTGCCAGCAGCGACCGCGCAGGGGGAGGCACAGATACGCAGTATTTT. Translating gives CASSDRAGGGTDTQYF.

In nucleotides, the CDR3 is TGTGCCTGGGCGGGACAAGGGTGGGGGGCCCAGCATTTT. Translated: CAWAGQGWGAQHF. The chain combines TRBV30 with TRBJ1-5, with D perhaps matching TRBD1 (6 bases). The germline gives CDR1 GTSNPN, CDR2 SVGIG (reference sequence). CDR3 length: 13 amino acids. The V gene lost 5 bases and the J gene lost 11 bases, with 19 bases spanning the gap.

The rearrangement joins TRBV5-4 to TRBJ1-2; 8 bases are a match to TRBD1. Germline V lookup: CDR1 SGHNT, CDR2 YYREEE (reference sequence). The J segment lost 13 bases and the V segment lost 2 bases, leaving 10 bases of the junction unmatched. The CDR3 length is 13 residues. CDR3 loop: CASSLVGQGGPTF. The CDR3 DNA is TGTGCCAGCAGCTTAGTCGGACAGGGAGGACCCACCTTC.

This clone was found once. V gene TRBV10-3 combines with J gene TRBJ2-3; weak D call: TRBD1 (6 bases). Germline V gene sequence: CDR1 ENHRY, CDR2 SYGVKD. This CDR3 is built from 15 residues. The germline V and J ends were trimmed by 7 bases and 0 bases, with 14 bases remaining between them. CDR3 protein: CAITQQGTSTDTQYF. CDR3 in DNA: TGTGCCATCACTCAACAGGGAACTAGCACAGATACGCAGTATTTT.

The chain joins TRBV14 to TRBJ2-7; 9 bases match TRBD1. Germline trimming cut 4 bases from V and 2 bases from J; bases unmatched to any gene: 6. The germline CDR1 and CDR2 sequences are SGHDN and FVKESK. CDR3 size: 15 residues. CDR3 in DNA: TGTGCCAGCAGCCTGACAGGGGGAGTTACCTACGAGCAGTACTTC. This encodes CASSLTGGVTYEQYF. Supplemented by reference TRBV14 and TRBJ2-7, the full variable domain reads EAGVTQFPSHSVIEKGQTVTLRCDPISGHDNLYWYRRVMGKEIKFLLHFVKESKQDESGMPNNRFLAERTGGTYSTLKVQPAELEDSGVYFCASSLTGGVTYEQYFGPGTRLTVT.

The V gene is TRBV5-4, the J gene TRBJ2-7; D is unclear. V was clipped by 0 bases and J by 0 bases, with 10 bases between them. There are 15 residues in the CDR3. Germline V lookup: CDR1 SGHNT, CDR2 YYREEE (reference sequence). The CDR3 sequence is CASSLGGLLSYEQYF. CDR3 bases: TGTGCCAGCAGCTTGGGTGGCCTCCTCTCCTACGAGCAGTACTTC.

This clone was seen only a few times. The rearrangement joins TRBV5-4 to TRBJ2-5; 8 bases match TRBD1. V gave up 4 bases and J gave up 5 bases; unmatched junction bases: 7. Looked up from germline, CDR1 is SGHNT and CDR2 is YYREEE (reference sequence). This CDR3 has 14 residues. CDR3 residues: CASSRQGSVETQYF. The CDR3 DNA is TGTGCCAGCAGCCGACAGGGGTCGGTTGAGACCCAGTACTTC.

This clone came up once. The rearrangement joins TRBV4-1 to TRBJ1-4; tentative D call: TRBD1 (5 bases). V lost 1 base, J lost 0 bases, and 12 bases lay in between. This CDR3 contains 17 residues. CDR1 is MGHRA and CDR2 is YSYEKL in the germline V gene. The CDR3, as DNA: TGCGCCAGCAGCCAAGGGCCTACGGGGGCAACTAATGAAAAACTGTTTTTT. It specifies CASSQGPTGATNEKLFF.

This clone was observed a single time. CDR3 in DNA: TGTGCCAGCAGCGGGCCCGGACAGAATAAGGGAGATACGCAGTATTTT. The encoded protein is CASSGPGQNKGDTQYF. The chain combines TRBV5-4 with TRBJ2-3, with a weak D call TRBD1 (6 bases). Germline V gene lookup returns CDR1 SGHNT and CDR2 YYREEE (reference sequence). The CDR3 has 16 amino acids. Trimming took off 4 bases at V and 5 bases at J, with 20 bases between the two ends.

This clone has just a few counts. The CDR3 reads CSVEAFTADGYTF. CDR3 in DNA: TGCAGCGTTGAAGCTTTCACAGCGGATGGCTACACCTTC. The gene calls are TRBV29-1 and TRBJ1-2; the D is unclear. Germline loops: CDR1 SQVTM, CDR2 ANQGSEA. CDR3 length equals 13 residues. V shed 1 base and J shed 6 bases, with 12 bases lying between them.

This CDR3 reads CSYRDRGYGYTF. CDR3 bases: TGCAGCTACCGGGACAGGGGTTATGGCTACACCTTC. The V gene is TRBV29-1, the J gene TRBJ1-2; TRBD1 matches at 10 bases. The germline gives CDR1 SQVTM, CDR2 ANQGSEA. The CDR3 runs to 12 residues. With V trimmed by 8 bases and J by 5 bases, 5 bases remained unmatched.

J is TRBJ2-5 and V is TRBV30; a possible D gene is TRBD1 (5 bases). CDR1 is GTSNPN and CDR2 is SVGIG in the germline V gene (reference sequence). Trimming stripped 7 bases from V and 4 bases from J, with 13 bases between. The CDR3 is 12 residues long. Here the CDR3 DNA reads TGTGCCTCCCTCTCTGGGGCAGAGACCCAGTACTTC. Translation gives CASLSGAETQYF.

V is TRBV28 and J is TRBJ1-2; D gene unclear. V was shortened by 5 bases and J by 7 bases, with 17 bases between the two germline ends. CDR1 and CDR2 (germline): MDHEN, SYDVKM. The CDR3 is 14 amino acids. The CDR3 sequence is CASSPLGSWGGYTF. In nucleotides, the CDR3 is TGTGCCAGCAGTCCCCTCGGGTCTTGGGGTGGCTACACCTTC.

The chain joins TRBV20-1 to TRBJ1-1; D gene uncertain. This CDR3 is built from 11 residues. CDR1 is DFQATT, CDR2 SNEGSKA, per germline (reference sequence). Trimming took 0 bases from V and 8 from J, leaving 7 bases between them. DNA of the CDR3: TGCAGTGCTAGAGACCACCAAGAAGCTTTCTTT. This sequence encodes CSARDHQEAFF.

V and J are TRBV2 and TRBJ2-7; perhaps TRBD2 as D (6 bases). This CDR3 spans 13 amino acids. The V and J ends lost 8 bases and 3 bases respectively, with 14 bases between them. CDR1 and CDR2 from the germline V gene are SNHLY and FYNNEI. The CDR3 protein is CASGTPLFYEQYF. The CDR3 region has the DNA TGTGCCAGCGGGACTCCATTATTCTACGAGCAGTACTTC.